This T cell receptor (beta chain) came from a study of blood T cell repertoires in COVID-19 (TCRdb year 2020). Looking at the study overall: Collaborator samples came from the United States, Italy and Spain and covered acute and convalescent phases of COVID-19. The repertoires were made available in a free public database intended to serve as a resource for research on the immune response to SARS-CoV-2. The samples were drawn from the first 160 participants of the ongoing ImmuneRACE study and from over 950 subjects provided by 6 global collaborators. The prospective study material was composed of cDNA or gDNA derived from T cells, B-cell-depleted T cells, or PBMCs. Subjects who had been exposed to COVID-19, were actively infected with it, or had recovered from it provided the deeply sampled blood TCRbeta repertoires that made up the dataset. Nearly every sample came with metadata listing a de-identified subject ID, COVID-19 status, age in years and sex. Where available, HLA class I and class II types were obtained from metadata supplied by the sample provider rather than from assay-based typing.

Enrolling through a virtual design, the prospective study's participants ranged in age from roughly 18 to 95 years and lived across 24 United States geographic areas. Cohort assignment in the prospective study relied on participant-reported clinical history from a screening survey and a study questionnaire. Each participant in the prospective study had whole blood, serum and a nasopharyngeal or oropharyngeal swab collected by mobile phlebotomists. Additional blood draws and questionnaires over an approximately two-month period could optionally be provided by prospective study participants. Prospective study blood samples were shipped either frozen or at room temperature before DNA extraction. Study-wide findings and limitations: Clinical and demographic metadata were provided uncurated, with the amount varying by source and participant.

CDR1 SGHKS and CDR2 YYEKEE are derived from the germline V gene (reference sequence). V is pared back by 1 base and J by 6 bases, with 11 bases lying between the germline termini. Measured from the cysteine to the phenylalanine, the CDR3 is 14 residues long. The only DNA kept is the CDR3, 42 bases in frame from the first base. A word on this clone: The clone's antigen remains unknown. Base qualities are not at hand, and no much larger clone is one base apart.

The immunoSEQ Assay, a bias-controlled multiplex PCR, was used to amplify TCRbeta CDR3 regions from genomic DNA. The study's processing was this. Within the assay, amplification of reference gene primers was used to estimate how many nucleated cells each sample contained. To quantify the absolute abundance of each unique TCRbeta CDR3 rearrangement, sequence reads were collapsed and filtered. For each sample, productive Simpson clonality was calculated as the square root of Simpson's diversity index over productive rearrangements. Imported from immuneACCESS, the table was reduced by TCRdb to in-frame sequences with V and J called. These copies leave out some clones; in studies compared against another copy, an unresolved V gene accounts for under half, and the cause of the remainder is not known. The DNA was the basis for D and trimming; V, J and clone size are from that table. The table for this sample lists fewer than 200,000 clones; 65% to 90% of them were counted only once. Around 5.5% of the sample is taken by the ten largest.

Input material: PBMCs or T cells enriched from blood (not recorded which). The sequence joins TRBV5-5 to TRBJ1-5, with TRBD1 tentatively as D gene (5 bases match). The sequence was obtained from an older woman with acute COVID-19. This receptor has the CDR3 CASSLQGWVQPQHF. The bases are TGTGCCAGCAGCTTGCAGGGTTGGGTTCAGCCCCAGCATTTT.